Listed below are T cell receptor beta chains from one sample, sequenced in a study of T cell responses to AZD1222 COVID-19 vaccine. Data came from immunoSEQ multiplex PCR; TCRdb stores just in-frame clones and leaves some out. There are 90,000 to 95,000 clones in the sample; about 88% occur only once, and less than 20% lies in the top ten. Sequenced material: peripheral blood, taken on day 0 of AZD1222 vaccination. These receptor sequences come from an adult in good health. Both conserved end residues are part of each CDR3. Each record gives: J gene, clone size, CDR3 length, V gene, D gene, CDR3 protein, CDR3 DNA. A D gene is named only where the DNA matches it firmly. Some rows have no size entry. The others give once, few or many, or a class for an expanded clone.

J: TRBJ1-2; size: .; length: 15; V: TRBV5-8; D: .; CDR3: CASSLGTDFNYGYTF; DNA: TGTGCCAGCAGCTTGGGGACGGACTTTAACTATGGCTACACCTTC
J: TRBJ2-7; size: .; length: 17; V: TRBV5-8; D: .; CDR3: CASSLFGGGRSSYEQYF; DNA: TGTGCCAGCAGCTTGTTTGGGGGGGGGCGAAGCTCCTACGAGCAGTACTTC
J: TRBJ1-3; size: once; length: 13; V: TRBV12-3/TRBV12-4; D: .; CDR3: CASSFGAGNTIYF; DNA: TGTGCCAGCAGTTTCGGGGCAGGAAACACCATATATTTT
J: TRBJ1-1; size: .; length: 12; V: TRBV5-4; D: TRBD1; CDR3: CASSLDRGEAFF; DNA: TGTGCCAGCAGCTTGGACAGGGGTGAAGCTTTCTTT
J: TRBJ2-3; size: .; length: 19; V: TRBV5-1; D: TRBD2; CDR3: CASSSPFPTSLRGSDTQYF; DNA: TGCGCCAGCAGCTCCCCCTTTCCGACTAGCCTCCGTGGCTCCGATACGCAGTATTTT
J: TRBJ2-5; size: once; length: 11; V: TRBV7-9; D: .; CDR3: CASSHRETQYF; DNA: TGTGCCAGCAGCCATAGAGAGACCCAGTACTTC
J: TRBJ2-1; size: .; length: 15; V: TRBV14; D: TRBD2; CDR3: CASSRPGTTLNEQFF; DNA: TGTGCCAGCAGCCGTCCCGGGACTACCCTCAATGAGCAGTTCTTC
J: TRBJ1-1; size: .; length: 15; V: TRBV4-1; D: .; CDR3: CASSQSQDLNTEAFF; DNA: TGCGCCAGCAGCCAGTCACAGGACCTGAACACTGAAGCTTTCTTT
J: TRBJ2-2; size: .; length: 17; V: TRBV7-2; D: TRBD1; CDR3: CASSLARQGANTGELFF; DNA: TGTGCCAGCAGCTTAGCCAGACAGGGGGCGAACACCGGGGAGCTGTTTTTT
J: TRBJ1-6; size: .; length: 14; V: TRBV27; D: TRBD1; CDR3: CASSSGTGLSPLHF; DNA: TGTGCCAGCAGTTCCGGGACAGGGCTTTCACCCCTCCACTTT
J: TRBJ2-3; size: .; length: 15; V: TRBV6-2/TRBV6-3; D: .; CDR3: CASSYSPGGTDTQYF; DNA: TGTGCCAGCAGTTACTCTCCCGGGGGCACAGATACGCAGTATTTT
J: TRBJ1-1; size: .; length: 14; V: TRBV10-3; D: .; CDR3: CAISEGRGDTEAFF; DNA: TGTGCCATCAGTGAGGGGAGGGGGGACACTGAAGCTTTCTTT
J: TRBJ2-1; size: .; length: 15; V: TRBV19; D: .; CDR3: CASSPPGAPDNEQFF; DNA: TGTGCCAGTAGTCCCCCGGGCGCGCCAGACAATGAGCAGTTCTTC
J: TRBJ1-5; size: few; length: 14; V: TRBV28; D: .; CDR3: CASSLVSGNQPQHF; DNA: TGTGCCAGCAGTCTAGTTTCAGGGAATCAGCCCCAGCATTTT
J: TRBJ1-4; size: once; length: 14; V: TRBV9; D: TRBD1; CDR3: CASSQGQRGEKLFF; DNA: TGTGCCAGCAGTCAGGGACAGAGGGGGGAAAAACTGTTTTTT
J: TRBJ2-1; size: .; length: 16; V: TRBV3-1/TRBV3-2; D: TRBD2; CDR3: CASSQVSAGGYNEQFF; DNA: TGTGCCAGCAGCCAAGTCTCGGCGGGGGGTTACAATGAGCAGTTCTTC
J: TRBJ2-3; size: .; length: 16; V: TRBV7-9; D: .; CDR3: CASSYMTMAWADTQYF; DNA: TGTGCCAGCAGTTATATGACTATGGCTTGGGCAGATACGCAGTATTTT
J: TRBJ2-2; size: .; length: 14; V: TRBV18; D: .; CDR3: CASSRLEKAGELFF; DNA: TGTGCCAGCTCACGACTAGAAAAGGCCGGGGAGCTGTTTTTT
J: TRBJ2-3; size: once; length: 16; V: TRBV10-1; D: TRBD1; CDR3: CASSFRQGERTDTQYF; DNA: TGCGCCAGCAGTTTTCGACAGGGGGAGAGGACAGATACGCAGTATTTT
J: TRBJ2-5; size: .; length: 16; V: TRBV7-2; D: .; CDR3: CASSLVSVVLQETQYF; DNA: TGTGCCAGCAGCTTAGTGTCAGTCGTTTTGCAAGAGACCCAGTACTTC
J: TRBJ1-6; size: .; length: 14; V: TRBV6-5; D: .; CDR3: CASSLDVLGSPLHF; DNA: TGTGCCAGCAGCTTGGACGTCTTAGGTTCACCCCTCCACTTT
J: TRBJ1-1; size: once; length: 14; V: TRBV28; D: .; CDR3: CASSIKGLNTEAFF; DNA: TGTGCCAGCAGCATCAAGGGGCTGAACACTGAAGCTTTCTTT
J: TRBJ1-2; size: .; length: 12; V: TRBV19; D: TRBD1; CDR3: CASSPTGGGYTF; DNA: TGTGCCAGTAGTCCGACAGGGGGTGGCTACACCTTC
J: TRBJ1-1; size: .; length: 16; V: TRBV7-2; D: .; CDR3: CASSPNPWGVNTEAFF; DNA: TGTGCCAGCAGCCCCAATCCCTGGGGAGTGAACACTGAAGCTTTCTTT
J: TRBJ2-3; size: .; length: 16; V: TRBV6-2/TRBV6-3; D: .; CDR3: CASSYSGGLAKNTQYF; DNA: TGTGCCAGCAGTTACTCGGGAGGACTTGCGAAAAATACGCAGTATTTT
J: TRBJ1-2; size: .; length: 13; V: TRBV2; D: .; CDR3: CASSEGQQDGYTF; DNA: TGTGCCAGCAGTGAGGGGCAGCAAGATGGCTACACCTTC
J: TRBJ1-4; size: once; length: 14; V: TRBV27; D: .; CDR3: CASSLGRGDEKLFF; DNA: TGTGCCAGCAGTTTAGGCAGGGGAGATGAAAAACTGTTTTTT
J: TRBJ2-2; size: .; length: 16; V: TRBV11-2; D: .; CDR3: CASSLDRGRGTGELFF; DNA: TGTGCCAGCAGCTTAGATCGGGGTAGAGGCACCGGGGAGCTGTTTTTT
J: TRBJ2-3; size: few; length: 15; V: TRBV6-5; D: .; CDR3: CASRRAGQDTDTQYF; DNA: TGTGCCAGCAGGAGAGCGGGACAGGACACAGATACGCAGTATTTT
J: TRBJ2-3; size: .; length: 14; V: TRBV9; D: .; CDR3: CASSVDGLGDTQYF; DNA: TGTGCCAGCAGCGTAGACGGCCTAGGCGACACGCAGTATTTT
J: TRBJ2-7; size: .; length: 17; V: TRBV3-1/TRBV3-2; D: TRBD2; CDR3: CASSQRPSGGAAYEQYF; DNA: TGTGCCAGCAGCCAGAGACCTAGCGGGGGGGCGGCATACGAGCAGTACTTC
J: TRBJ1-1; size: once; length: 13; V: TRBV7-3; D: .; CDR3: CASSLTLNTEAFF; DNA: TGTGCCAGCAGCTTAACGTTAAACACTGAAGCTTTCTTT
J: TRBJ2-1; size: .; length: 13; V: TRBV12-3/TRBV12-4; D: .; CDR3: CASSFGRDHEQFF; DNA: TGTGCCAGCAGTTTCGGCAGGGACCATGAGCAGTTCTTC
J: TRBJ1-5; size: few; length: 15; V: TRBV4-3; D: .; CDR3: CASSHDRGENQPQHF; DNA: TGCGCCAGCAGCCACGATCGGGGCGAAAATCAGCCCCAGCATTTT
J: TRBJ2-7; size: medium-sized; length: 12; V: TRBV6-2/TRBV6-3; D: .; CDR3: CASSYPEYEQYF; DNA: TGTGCCAGCAGTTACCCGGAATACGAGCAGTACTTC
J: TRBJ2-7; size: .; length: 16; V: TRBV28; D: .; CDR3: CASLRGPAANPYEQYF; DNA: TGTGCCAGCCTAAGGGGCCCAGCGGCTAATCCCTACGAGCAGTACTTC
J: TRBJ2-3; size: .; length: 16; V: TRBV9; D: .; CDR3: CASSVATSFSTDTQYF; DNA: TGTGCCAGCAGCGTAGCGACCTCCTTTAGCACAGATACGCAGTATTTT
J: TRBJ2-5; size: .; length: 16; V: TRBV24-1; D: .; CDR3: CATSDPTVQGGETQYF; DNA: TGTGCCACCAGTGATCCCACCGTGCAGGGGGGAGAGACCCAGTACTTC
J: TRBJ2-3; size: .; length: 14; V: TRBV11-2; D: TRBD2; CDR3: CASSRTSGTDTQYF; DNA: TGTGCCAGCAGCAGGACTAGCGGCACAGATACGCAGTATTTT
J: TRBJ1-5; size: .; length: 15; V: TRBV6-5; D: .; CDR3: CASSYGQGLGQPQHF; DNA: TGTGCCAGCAGTTACGGGCAGGGGTTGGGTCAGCCCCAGCATTTT
J: TRBJ2-3; size: .; length: 14; V: TRBV29-1; D: .; CDR3: CSVEGGGGTDTQYF; DNA: TGCAGCGTTGAGGGGGGAGGCGGAACAGATACGCAGTATTTT
J: TRBJ2-1; size: few; length: 17; V: TRBV24-1; D: TRBD1; CDR3: CATSDGDRGRTYNEQFF; DNA: TGTGCCACCAGTGATGGGGACAGGGGACGTACTTACAATGAGCAGTTCTTC
J: TRBJ2-3; size: .; length: 12; V: TRBV12-3/TRBV12-4; D: .; CDR3: CASRVSTDTQYF; DNA: TGTGCCAGCCGCGTTTCCACAGATACGCAGTATTTT